This T cell receptor (beta chain) came from a study of radiation and T cells in renal cell carcinoma. The table came from immunoSEQ multiplex PCR; TCRdb's copy has only in-frame clones and leaves some out. The sample consists of around 180,000 clones, about 88% of them appearing once. Time point specified: blood 4 weeks post-SBRT, at nephrectomy. Specified treatment: 15 Gy SBRT to primary tumor, nephrectomy 4 weeks later. Blood was sampled at baseline, 2 weeks and 4 weeks after SBRT. Trimming shortened V by 3 bases and J by 0 bases, and 2 bases separated the two germline ends. CDR1 is DFQATT and CDR2 is SNEGSKA in the germline V gene (reference sequence). The CDR3 contains 11 residues.

The clonotype was recovered from a woman between 50 and 59 years old with renal cell carcinoma. Material: blood, obtained from a patient whose treatment included radiotherapy and nephrectomy. This rearrangement joins TRBV20-1 to TRBJ1-2; D is undetermined. This chain's CDR3 is CSASTNYGYTF. The CDR3 DNA reads as TGCAGTGCTAGTACTAACTATGGCTACACCTTC.